This paragraph covers one T cell receptor beta chain sequence. J lost 5 bases, V lost 9 bases, and 22 bases had no gene match. Germline CDR1 and CDR2: KGHDR and SFDVKD. The CDR3 spans 18 residues. The record originates from a study of blood T cell repertoires in COVID-19. The repertoire was sequenced with immunoSEQ multiplex PCR; TCRdb's copy has only in-frame clones and lacks some. The sample has roughly 20,000 clones, 80% to 90% seen once. The gene calls are TRBV24-1 and TRBJ2-3, with 7 bases aligning to TRBD1. Sequenced: peripheral blood. The sequence derives from a human donor with active COVID-19. The donor label of this sample is uncertain. Here the CDR3 DNA reads TGTGCCACCGTCAGGGGGATTTTATCGCCAGCGAGAAAAGATACGCAGTATTTT. Amino acids: CATVRGILSPARKDTQYF.